The TCR beta chain described here comes from a study of T cell responses to AZD1222 COVID-19 vaccine. Study-level findings and limits: Nearly half of unique spike-specific TCRs reportedly avoided B.1.351 and B.1.1.7 mutated regions. Repertoires were collected only later (after the peak T cell response had occurred). Clonal diversity was possibly underestimated; the donors were predominantly white British and more often female.

The sample holds one count of this clone. Its antigen is as yet unknown. Sequencing used immunoSEQ multiplex PCR; TCRdb keeps in-frame clones, though not all of them. Counted here are approximately 180,000 clones, around 94% occurring once; the ten biggest clones make up 10%. The receptor was derived from an adult in good health. The material sequenced was peripheral blood, taken on day 0 of AZD1222 vaccination.

For the CDR3, the DNA is TGTGCCATCGGGGCAGGGAAGGAAAAACTGTTTTTT. Translation: CAIGAGKEKLFF. The chain employs TRBV10-3 and TRBJ1-4; D is possibly TRBD1 (5 bases). Germline V gene lookup returns CDR1 ENHRY and CDR2 SYGVKD. CDR3 size: 12 residues. The germline V and J ends were trimmed by 8 bases and 8 bases, with 12 bases remaining between them.